Reported below is one T cell receptor (beta chain). These data originate in a study of blood T cell repertoires in COVID-19. Study-wide context: Nucleic acid was either cDNA or gDNA, and it came from T cells, B-cell-depleted T cells, or PBMCs.

The protocol was immunoSEQ multiplex PCR, while the TCRdb copy is restricted to in-frame clones and leaves out a portion. This sample yields approximately 71,000 clones, of which 88% are seen a single time; just over 5% belongs to the top ten. Sequencing used peripheral blood. The origin of this receptor is a human donor in a cohort sampled during active COVID-19.

For the CDR3, the DNA is TGTGCCAGCACCGACAGGGCTGGCTACACCTTC. As protein: CASTDRAGYTF. This chain uses TRBV6-6 with TRBJ1-2; 7 bases are a match to TRBD1. This CDR3 has 11 amino acids. Trimming cost V 7 bases and J 7 bases; bases outside gene matches: 3. Germline CDR1 MNHNY, CDR2 SVGAGI (reference sequence).